The sequence of this TCR beta chain was determined in a study of T cell changes during pregnancy in multiple sclerosis. Germline values: CDR1 SGHDT, CDR2 YYEEEE. Trimming at V came to 3 bases and at J to 4 bases, leaving 8 bases not matched to a gene. The CDR3 is made up of 15 amino acids. Only in-frame clones appear in the TCRdb table, and some are missing; sequencing was by immunoSEQ multiplex PCR. Among around 62,000 clones listed, 90% were seen once. This sequence originates from a female donor with multiple sclerosis, enrolled in a pregnancy study. The sample here was peripheral blood, taken in the third trimester of pregnancy. The chain couples TRBV5-6 to TRBJ2-7; 9 nucleotides match TRBD1. CDR3 region: CASSSRGTGFYEQYF. Here the CDR3 DNA reads TGTGCCAGCAGCTCACGCGGGACAGGGTTTTACGAGCAGTACTTC. Using reference TRBV5-6 and TRBJ2-7 for the parts outside the CDR3, the full variable domain is DAGVTQSPTHLIKTRGQQVTLRCSPKSGHDTVSWYQQALGQGPQFIFQYYEEEERQRGNFPDRFSGHQFPNYSSELNVNALLLGDSALYLCASSSRGTGFYEQYFGPGTRLTVT.